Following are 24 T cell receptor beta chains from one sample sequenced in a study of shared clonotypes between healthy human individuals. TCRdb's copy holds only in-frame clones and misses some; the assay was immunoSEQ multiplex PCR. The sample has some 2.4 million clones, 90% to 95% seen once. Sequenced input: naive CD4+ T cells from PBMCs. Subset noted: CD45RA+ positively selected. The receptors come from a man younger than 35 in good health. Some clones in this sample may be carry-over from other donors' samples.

The CDR3 DNA is TGTGCCAGCAGCAACAGGGGCCCATTCTACAATGAGCAGTTCTTC. Its protein product is CASSNRGPFYNEQFF. V and J are TRBV11-2 and TRBJ2-1; 7 bases map to TRBD1. V gave up 5 bases and J gave up 3 bases; unmatched junction bases: 7. Germline CDR1 is SGHAT and CDR2 is FQNNGV. The CDR3 is 15 amino acids.

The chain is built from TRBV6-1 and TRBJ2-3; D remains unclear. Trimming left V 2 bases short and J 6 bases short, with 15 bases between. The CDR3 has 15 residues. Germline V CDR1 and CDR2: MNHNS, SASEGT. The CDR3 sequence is CASSELTAIQDTQYF. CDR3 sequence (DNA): TGTGCCAGCAGTGAACTAACGGCAATCCAGGATACGCAGTATTTT.

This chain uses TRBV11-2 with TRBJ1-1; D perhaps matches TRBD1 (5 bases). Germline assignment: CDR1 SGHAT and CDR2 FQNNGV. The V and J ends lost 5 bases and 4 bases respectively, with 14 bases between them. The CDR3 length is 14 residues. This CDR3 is CASSVKGRVTEAFF. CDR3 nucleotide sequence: TGTGCCAGCAGCGTAAAGGGGCGAGTCACTGAAGCTTTCTTT.

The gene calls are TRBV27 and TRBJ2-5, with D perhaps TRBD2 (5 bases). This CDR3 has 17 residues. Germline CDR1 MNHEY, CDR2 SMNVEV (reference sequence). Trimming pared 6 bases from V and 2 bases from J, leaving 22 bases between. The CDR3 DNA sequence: TGTGCCAGCAGCCAGCGGTCGCCACCGTCTATTCAAGAGACCCAGTACTTC. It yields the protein CASSQRSPPSIQETQYF.

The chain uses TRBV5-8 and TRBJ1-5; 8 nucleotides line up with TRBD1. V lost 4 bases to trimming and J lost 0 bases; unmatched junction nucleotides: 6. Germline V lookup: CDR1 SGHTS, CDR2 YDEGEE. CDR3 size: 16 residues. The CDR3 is CASSANRGISNQPQHF. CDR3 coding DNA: TGTGCCAGCAGCGCCAACAGGGGGATTAGCAATCAGCCCCAGCATTTT.

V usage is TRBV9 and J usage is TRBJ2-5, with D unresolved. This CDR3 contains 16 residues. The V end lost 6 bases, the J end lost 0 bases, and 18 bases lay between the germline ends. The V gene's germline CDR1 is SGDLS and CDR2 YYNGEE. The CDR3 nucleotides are TGTGCCAGCACCCCCCATACGGTCCTGTACCAAGAGACCCAGTACTTC. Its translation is CASTPHTVLYQETQYF.

In DNA form, the CDR3 reads TGTGCCAGCAGCCTCTCCCCGACTAACAATGAGCAGTTCTTC. It is translated as CASSLSPTNNEQFF. V is TRBV7-2 and J is TRBJ2-1, with D tentatively TRBD2 (5 bases). CDR3 size: 14 residues. The V and J ends lost 5 bases and 5 bases respectively, with 13 bases between them. Germline loops: CDR1 SGHTA, CDR2 FQGNSA.

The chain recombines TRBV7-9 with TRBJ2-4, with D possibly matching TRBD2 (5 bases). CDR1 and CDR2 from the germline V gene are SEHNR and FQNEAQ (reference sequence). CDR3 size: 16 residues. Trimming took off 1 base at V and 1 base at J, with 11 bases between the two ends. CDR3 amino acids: CASSLGSGSAKNIQYF. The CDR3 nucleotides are TGTGCCAGCAGCTTAGGGAGCGGCTCGGCCAAAAACATTCAGTACTTC.

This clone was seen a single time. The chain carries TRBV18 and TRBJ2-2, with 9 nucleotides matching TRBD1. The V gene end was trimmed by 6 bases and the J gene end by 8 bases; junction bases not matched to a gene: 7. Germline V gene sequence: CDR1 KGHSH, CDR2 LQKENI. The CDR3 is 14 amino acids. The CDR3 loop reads CASSGQGSMGELFF. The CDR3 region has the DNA TGTGCCAGCTCCGGACAGGGGTCGATGGGGGAGCTGTTTTTT. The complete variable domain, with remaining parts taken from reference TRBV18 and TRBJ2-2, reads NAGVMQNPRHLVRRRGQEARLRCSPMKGHSHVYWYRQLPEEGLKFMVYLQKENIIDESGMPKERFSAEFPKEGPSILRIQQVVRGDSAAYFCASSGQGSMGELFFGEGSRLTVL.

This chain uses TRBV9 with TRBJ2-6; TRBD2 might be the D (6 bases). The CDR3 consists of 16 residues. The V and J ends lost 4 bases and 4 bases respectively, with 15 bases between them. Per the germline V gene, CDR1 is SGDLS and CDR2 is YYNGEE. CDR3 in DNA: TGTGCCAGCAGCCCCCAAGGAGGGTTGGGGGCCAACGTCCTGACTTTC. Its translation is CASSPQGGLGANVLTF.

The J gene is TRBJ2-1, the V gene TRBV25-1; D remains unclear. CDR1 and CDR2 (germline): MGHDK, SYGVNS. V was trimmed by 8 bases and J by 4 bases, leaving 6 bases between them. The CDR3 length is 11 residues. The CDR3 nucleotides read TGTGCCAGCCTGAGATACAATGAGCAGTTCTTC. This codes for CASLRYNEQFF.

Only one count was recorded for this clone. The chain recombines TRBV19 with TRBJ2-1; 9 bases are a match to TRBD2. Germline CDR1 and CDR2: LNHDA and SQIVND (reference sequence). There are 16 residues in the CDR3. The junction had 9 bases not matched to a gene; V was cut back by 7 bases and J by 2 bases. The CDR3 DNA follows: TGTGCCAGTACCCCCGGGGCTAGCGGGACCTACAATGAGCAGTTCTTC. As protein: CASTPGASGTYNEQFF. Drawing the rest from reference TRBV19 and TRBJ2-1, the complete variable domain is DGGITQSPKYLFRKEGQNVTLSCEQNLNHDAMYWYRQDPGQGLRLIYYSQIVNDFQKGDIAEGYSVSREKKESFPLTVTSAQKNPTAFYLCASTPGASGTYNEQFFGPGTRLTVL.

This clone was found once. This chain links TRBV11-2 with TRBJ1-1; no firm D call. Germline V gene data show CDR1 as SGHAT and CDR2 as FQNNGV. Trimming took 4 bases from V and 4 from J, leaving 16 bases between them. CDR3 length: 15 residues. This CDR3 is CASSSGPFGGTEAFF. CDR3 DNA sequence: TGTGCCAGCAGCTCCGGGCCCTTTGGTGGCACTGAAGCTTTCTTT.

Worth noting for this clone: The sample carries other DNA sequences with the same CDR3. The CDR3 here is CASSPDRADGYTF. The CDR3 DNA reads as TGTGCCAGCAGCCCTGACAGAGCCGATGGCTACACCTTC. The chain links TRBV11-2 to TRBJ1-2; a weak D match, TRBD1 (5 bases). There are 13 residues in the CDR3. Trimming cost V 5 bases and J 6 bases, with 13 bases left between them. Germline CDR1 and CDR2: SGHAT and FQNNGV.

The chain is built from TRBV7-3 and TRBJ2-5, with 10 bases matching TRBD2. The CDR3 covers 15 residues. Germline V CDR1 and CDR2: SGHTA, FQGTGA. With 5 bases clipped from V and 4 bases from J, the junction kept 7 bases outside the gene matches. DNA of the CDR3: TGTGCCAGCAGCCTCGTAGCGGGAGGTGCAGAGACCCAGTACTTC. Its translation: CASSLVAGGAETQYF.

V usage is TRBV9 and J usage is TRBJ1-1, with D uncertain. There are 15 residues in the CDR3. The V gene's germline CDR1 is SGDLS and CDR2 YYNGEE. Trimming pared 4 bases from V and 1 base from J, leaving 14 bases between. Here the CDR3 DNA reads TGTGCCAGCAGCTACGATCCCTCGGGGAACACTGAAGCTTTCTTT. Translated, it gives CASSYDPSGNTEAFF.

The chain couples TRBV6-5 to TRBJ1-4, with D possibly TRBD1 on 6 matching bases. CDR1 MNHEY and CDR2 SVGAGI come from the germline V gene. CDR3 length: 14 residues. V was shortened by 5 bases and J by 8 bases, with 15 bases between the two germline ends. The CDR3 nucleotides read TGTGCCAGCAGTAAGGACAGATGGGGGGAAAAACTGTTTTTT. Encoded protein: CASSKDRWGEKLFF.

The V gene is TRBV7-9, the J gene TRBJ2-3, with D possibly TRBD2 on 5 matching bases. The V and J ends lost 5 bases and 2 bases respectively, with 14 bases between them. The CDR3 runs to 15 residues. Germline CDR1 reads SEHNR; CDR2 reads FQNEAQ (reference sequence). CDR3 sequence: CASSEVGAITDTQYF. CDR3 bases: TGTGCCAGCAGCGAAGTGGGAGCTATCACAGATACGCAGTATTTT.

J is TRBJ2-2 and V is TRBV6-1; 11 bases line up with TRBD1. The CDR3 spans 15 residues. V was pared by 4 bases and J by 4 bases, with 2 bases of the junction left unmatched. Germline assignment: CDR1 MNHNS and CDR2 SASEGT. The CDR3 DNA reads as TGTGCCAGCAGTGGGACAGGGGGCATCACCGGGGAGCTGTTTTTT. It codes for CASSGTGGITGELFF.

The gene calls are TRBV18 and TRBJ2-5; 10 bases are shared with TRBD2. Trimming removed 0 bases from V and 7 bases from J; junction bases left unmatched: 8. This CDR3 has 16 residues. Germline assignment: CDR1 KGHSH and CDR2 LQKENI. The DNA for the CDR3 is TGTGCCAGCTCACCACCTAGCGGGAGGTCCCAGGGGACCCAGTACTTC. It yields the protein CASSPPSGRSQGTQYF.

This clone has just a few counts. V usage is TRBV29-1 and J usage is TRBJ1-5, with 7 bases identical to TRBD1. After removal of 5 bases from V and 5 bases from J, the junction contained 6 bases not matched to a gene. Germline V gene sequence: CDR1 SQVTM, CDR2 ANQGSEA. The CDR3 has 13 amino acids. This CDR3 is CSVQGDRDQPQHF. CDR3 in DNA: TGCAGCGTTCAAGGGGACAGAGATCAGCCCCAGCATTTT.

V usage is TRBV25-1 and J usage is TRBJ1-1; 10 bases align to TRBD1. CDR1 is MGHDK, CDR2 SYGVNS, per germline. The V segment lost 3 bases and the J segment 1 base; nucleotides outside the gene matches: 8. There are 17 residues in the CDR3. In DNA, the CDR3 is TGTGCCAGCAGTGATTTCGGCCGGACAGGGGGGAACACTGAAGCTTTCTTT. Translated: CASSDFGRTGGNTEAFF.

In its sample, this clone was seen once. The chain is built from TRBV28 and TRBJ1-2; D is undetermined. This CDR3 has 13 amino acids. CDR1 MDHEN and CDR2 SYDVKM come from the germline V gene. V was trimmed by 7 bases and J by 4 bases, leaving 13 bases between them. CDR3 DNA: TGTGCCAGCACCCTAAGATCATCCTATGGCTACACCTTC. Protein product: CASTLRSSYGYTF.

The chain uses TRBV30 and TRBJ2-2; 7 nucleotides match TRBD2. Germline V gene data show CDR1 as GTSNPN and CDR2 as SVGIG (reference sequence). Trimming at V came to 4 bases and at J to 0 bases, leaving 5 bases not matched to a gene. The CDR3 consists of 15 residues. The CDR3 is CAWMRAGANTGELFF. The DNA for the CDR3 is TGTGCCTGGATGAGGGCGGGGGCGAACACCGGGGAGCTGTTTTTT. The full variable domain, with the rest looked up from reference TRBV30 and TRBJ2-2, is SQTIHQWPATLVQPVGSPLSLECTVEGTSNPNLYWYRQAAGRGLQLLFYSVGIGQISSEVPQNLSASRPQDRQFILSSKKLLLSDSGFYLCAWMRAGANTGELFFGEGSRLTVL.